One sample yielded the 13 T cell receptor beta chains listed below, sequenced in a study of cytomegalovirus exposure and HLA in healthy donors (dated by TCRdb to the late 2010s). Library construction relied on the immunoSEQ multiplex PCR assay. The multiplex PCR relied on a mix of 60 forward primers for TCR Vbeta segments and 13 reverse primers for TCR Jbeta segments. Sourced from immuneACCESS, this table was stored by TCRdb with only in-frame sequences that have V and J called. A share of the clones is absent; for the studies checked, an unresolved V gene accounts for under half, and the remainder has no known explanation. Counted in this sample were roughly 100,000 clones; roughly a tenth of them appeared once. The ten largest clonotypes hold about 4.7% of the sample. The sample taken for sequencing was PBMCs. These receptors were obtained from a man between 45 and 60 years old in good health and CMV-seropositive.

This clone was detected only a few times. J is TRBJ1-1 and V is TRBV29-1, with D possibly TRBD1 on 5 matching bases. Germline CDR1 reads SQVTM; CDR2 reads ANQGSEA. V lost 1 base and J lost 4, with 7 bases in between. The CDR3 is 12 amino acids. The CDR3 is CSVEGGGTEAFF. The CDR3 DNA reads TGCAGCGTTGAAGGGGGGGGCACTGAAGCTTTCTTT. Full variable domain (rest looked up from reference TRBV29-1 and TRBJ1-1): SAVISQKPSRDICQRGTSLTIQCQVDSQVTMMFWYRQQPGQSLTLIATANQGSEATYESGFVIDKFPISRPNLTFSTLTVSNMSPEDSSIYLCSVEGGGTEAFFGQGTRLTVV.

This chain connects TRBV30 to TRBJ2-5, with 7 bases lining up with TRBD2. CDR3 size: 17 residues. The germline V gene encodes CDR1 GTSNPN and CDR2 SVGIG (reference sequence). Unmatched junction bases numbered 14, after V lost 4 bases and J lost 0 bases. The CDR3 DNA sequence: TGTGCCTGGAAAAAAGGGCGGGAGCTTCGGGACCAAGAGACCCAGTACTTC. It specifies CAWKKGRELRDQETQYF.

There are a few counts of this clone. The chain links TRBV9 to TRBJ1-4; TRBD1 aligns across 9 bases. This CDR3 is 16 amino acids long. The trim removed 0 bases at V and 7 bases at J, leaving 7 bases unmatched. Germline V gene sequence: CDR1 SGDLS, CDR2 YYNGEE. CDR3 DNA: TGTGCCAGCAGCGTAGTCCCGACAGGGGGACGTGAAAAACTGTTTTTT. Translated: CASSVVPTGGREKLFF. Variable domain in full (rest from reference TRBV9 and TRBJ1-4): DSGVTQTPKHLITATGQRVTLRCSPRSGDLSVYWYQQSLDQGLQFLIQYYNGEERAKGNILERFSAQQFPDLHSELNLSSLELGDSALYFCASSVVPTGGREKLFFGSGTQLSVL.

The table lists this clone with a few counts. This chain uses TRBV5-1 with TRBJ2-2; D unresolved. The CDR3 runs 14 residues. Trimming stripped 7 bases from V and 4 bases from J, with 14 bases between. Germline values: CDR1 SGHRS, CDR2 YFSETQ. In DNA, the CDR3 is TGCGCCAGCGGCAGCGAAAAGCCCACCGGGGAGCTGTTTTTT. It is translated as CASGSEKPTGELFF.

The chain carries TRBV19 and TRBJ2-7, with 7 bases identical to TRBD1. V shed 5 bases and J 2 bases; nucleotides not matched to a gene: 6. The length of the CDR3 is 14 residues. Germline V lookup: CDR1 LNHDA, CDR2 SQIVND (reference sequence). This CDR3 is CASSPWDRTYEQYF. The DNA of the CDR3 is TGTGCCAGTAGTCCCTGGGACAGAACCTACGAGCAGTACTTC.

This chain's CDR3 is CASSLFTGSGNTIYF. The DNA for the CDR3 is TGCGCCAGCAGCTTGTTCACAGGGTCTGGAAACACCATATATTTT. The gene calls are TRBV5-1 and TRBJ1-3; D might be TRBD1 (6 bases). Per germline, CDR1 SGHRS and CDR2 YFSETQ. Trimming removed 1 base at V and 1 base at J, with 9 bases between. This CDR3 comprises 15 residues.

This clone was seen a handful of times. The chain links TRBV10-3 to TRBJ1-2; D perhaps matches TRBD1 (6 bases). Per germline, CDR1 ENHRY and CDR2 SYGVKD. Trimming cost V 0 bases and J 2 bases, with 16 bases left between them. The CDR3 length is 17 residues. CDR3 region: CAISESVLYGQNYGYTF. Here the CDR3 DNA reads TGTGCCATCAGTGAGTCGGTTCTGTATGGACAGAACTATGGCTACACCTTC.

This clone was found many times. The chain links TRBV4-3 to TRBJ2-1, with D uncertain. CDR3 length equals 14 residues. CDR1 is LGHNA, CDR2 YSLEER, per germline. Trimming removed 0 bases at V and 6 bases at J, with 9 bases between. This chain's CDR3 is CASSQDRLGNEQFF. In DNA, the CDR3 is TGCGCCAGCAGCCAAGATCGCCTAGGCAATGAGCAGTTCTTC.

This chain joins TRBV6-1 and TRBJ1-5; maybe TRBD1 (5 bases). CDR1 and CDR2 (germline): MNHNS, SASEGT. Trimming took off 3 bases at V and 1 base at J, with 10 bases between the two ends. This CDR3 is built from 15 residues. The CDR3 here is CASSEEGLSNQPQHF. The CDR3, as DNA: TGTGCCAGCAGTGAGGAGGGGTTAAGCAATCAGCCCCAGCATTTT.

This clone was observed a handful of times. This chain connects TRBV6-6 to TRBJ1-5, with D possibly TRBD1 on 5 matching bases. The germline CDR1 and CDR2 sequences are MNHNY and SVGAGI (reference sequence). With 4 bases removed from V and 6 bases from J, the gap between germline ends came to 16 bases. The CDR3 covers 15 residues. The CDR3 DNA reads TGTGCCAGCAGTTCGGAGGGCCGGGGGATTCAGCCCCAGCATTTT. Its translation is CASSSEGRGIQPQHF.

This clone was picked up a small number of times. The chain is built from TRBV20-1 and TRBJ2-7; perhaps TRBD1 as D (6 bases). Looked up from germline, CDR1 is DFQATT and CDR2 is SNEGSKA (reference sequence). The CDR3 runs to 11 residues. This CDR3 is CSTGSGYEQYF. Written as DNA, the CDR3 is TGCAGCACAGGGAGCGGCTACGAGCAGTACTTC.

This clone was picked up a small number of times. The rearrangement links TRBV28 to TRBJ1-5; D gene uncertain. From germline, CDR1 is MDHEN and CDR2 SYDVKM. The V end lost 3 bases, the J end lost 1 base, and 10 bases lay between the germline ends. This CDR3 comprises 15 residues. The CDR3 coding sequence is TGTGCCAGCAGTTTTATCGGGGAGAGCAATCAGCCCCAGCATTTT. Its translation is CASSFIGESNQPQHF. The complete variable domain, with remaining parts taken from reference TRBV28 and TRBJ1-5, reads DVKVTQSSRYLVKRTGEKVFLECVQDMDHENMFWYRQDPGLGLRLIYFSYDVKMKEKGDIPEGYSVSREKKERFSLILESASTNQTSMYLCASSFIGESNQPQHFGDGTRLSIL.

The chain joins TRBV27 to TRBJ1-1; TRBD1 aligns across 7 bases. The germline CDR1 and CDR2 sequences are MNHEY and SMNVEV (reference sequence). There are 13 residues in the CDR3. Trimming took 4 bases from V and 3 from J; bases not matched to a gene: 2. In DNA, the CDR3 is TGTGCCAGCAGTTCAGACAGGGACACTGAAGCTTTCTTT. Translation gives CASSSDRDTEAFF.